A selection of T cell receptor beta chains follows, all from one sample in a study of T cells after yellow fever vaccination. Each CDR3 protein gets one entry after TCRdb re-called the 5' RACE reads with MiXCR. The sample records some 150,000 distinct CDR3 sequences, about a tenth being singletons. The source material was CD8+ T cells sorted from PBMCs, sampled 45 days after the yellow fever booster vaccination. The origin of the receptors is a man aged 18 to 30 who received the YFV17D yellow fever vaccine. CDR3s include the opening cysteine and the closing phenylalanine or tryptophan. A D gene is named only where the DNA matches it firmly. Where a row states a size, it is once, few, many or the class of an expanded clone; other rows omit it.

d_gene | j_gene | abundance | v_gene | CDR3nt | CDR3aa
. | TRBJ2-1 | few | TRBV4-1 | TGCGCCAGCAGCCAAGTGAAGGGTCCGGGGAATGAGCAGTTCTTC | CASSQVKGPGNEQFF
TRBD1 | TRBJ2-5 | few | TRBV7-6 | TGTGCCAGCAGCTTCAGACAGGGGGGGCAAGAGACCCAGTACTTC | CASSFRQGGQETQYF
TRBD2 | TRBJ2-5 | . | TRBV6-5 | TGTGCCAGCAGAGAAGCGGGGGGGACCCAAGAGACCCAGTACTTC | CASREAGGTQETQYF
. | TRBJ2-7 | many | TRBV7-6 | TGTGCCAGCAGCTTGGGGTTAGGGGGCTACGAGCAGTACTTC | CASSLGLGGYEQYF
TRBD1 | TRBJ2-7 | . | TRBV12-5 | TGTGCTAGTGGTTTGCCGAGGGGCAGGGGGACACCCTACGAGCAGTACTTC | CASGLPRGRGTPYEQYF
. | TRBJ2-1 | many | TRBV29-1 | TGCAGCGTTGAAGGGATCCAAAGCCATTACAATGAGCAGTTCTTC | CSVEGIQSHYNEQFF
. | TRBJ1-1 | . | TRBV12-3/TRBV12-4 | TGTGCCAGCAGCCGAACCGGGCCAAACACTGAAGCTTTCTTT | CASSRTGPNTEAFF
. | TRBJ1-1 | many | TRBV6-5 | TGTGCCAGCTCGACAGGAGCTGAAGCTTTCTTT | CASSTGAEAFF
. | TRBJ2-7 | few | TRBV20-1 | TGCAGTGCTGCGGGACCGGACTCCTACGAGCAGTACTTC | CSAAGPDSYEQYF
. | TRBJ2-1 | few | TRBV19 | TGTGCCAGTAGTAACCGGGCCTCCTACAATGAGCAGTTCTTC | CASSNRASYNEQFF
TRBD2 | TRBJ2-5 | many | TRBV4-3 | TGCGCCAGCAGCCAAGGGGGGAGGGAGCAAGAGACCCAGTACTTC | CASSQGGREQETQYF
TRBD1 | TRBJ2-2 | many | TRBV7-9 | TGTGCCAGCAGCTTGGGGGACAGGGTGGACACCGGGGAGCTGTTTTTT | CASSLGDRVDTGELFF
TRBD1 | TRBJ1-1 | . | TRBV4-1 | TGCGCCAGCAGCTATACCCTACAGGGGAGGGCTGAAGCTTTCTTT | CASSYTLQGRAEAFF
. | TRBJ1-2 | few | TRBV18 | TGTGCCAGCTCACCACCGGAGGGGATGTATGGCTACACCTTC | CASSPPEGMYGYTF
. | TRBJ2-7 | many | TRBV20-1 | TGCAGTGCTAGTTTTAACGACCGTTTCTACGAGCAGTACTTC | CSASFNDRFYEQYF
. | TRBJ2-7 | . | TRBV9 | TGTGCCAGCAGCGCCGGCGCGGCGGAAGGTGTATACGAGCAGTACTTC | CASSAGAAEGVYEQYF
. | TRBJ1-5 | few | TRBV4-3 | TGCGCCAGCAGCCCGAACTTGGGGAGCAATCAGCCCCAGCATTTT | CASSPNLGSNQPQHF
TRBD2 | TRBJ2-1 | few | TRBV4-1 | TGCGCCAGCAGCCTTCAGCGGGGGGGCGTGGCGCATGAGCAGTTCTTC | CASSLQRGGVAHEQFF